This is a list of T cell receptor beta chains from one sample in a study of monozygotic twins with inflammatory bowel disease. TCRdb processed the 5' RACE reads again and assigns one entry to each CDR3 protein, with no DNA. The specimen's table records hundreds of thousands of distinct CDR3 sequences. Input material: blood. The source of these receptors is a human donor with ulcerative colitis or Crohn's disease, or a healthy co-twin of an affected twin (not recorded which). CDR3s include the opening cysteine and the closing phenylalanine or tryptophan. Each record gives: V gene, CDR3 length, J gene, CDR3 protein.

TRBV7-9,14,TRBJ2-1,CASSLARLRDEQFF
TRBV11-2,13,TRBJ2-5,CASSLKGKETQYF
TRBV20-1,15,TRBJ2-3,CSARVGGSLTDTQYF
TRBV7-3,16,TRBJ2-2,CASSSQGLANTGELFF
TRBV24-1,15,TRBJ1-5,CATSGDTGYNQPQHF
TRBV12-3/TRBV12-4,16,TRBJ2-7,CASSLTTGTGDYEQYF
TRBV6-2/TRBV6-3,15,TRBJ2-7,CASWARDRSPYEQYF
TRBV7-8,13,TRBJ2-1,CASSNRRHNKQFF
TRBV6-2/TRBV6-3,11,TRBJ1-4,CASSDDRGLFF
TRBV30,13,TRBJ2-2,CAWSVGVPGELFF
TRBV6-1,14,TRBJ2-2,CASRAGANTGELFF
TRBV12-3/TRBV12-4,16,TRBJ2-1,CASSPLAGSSYNEQFF
TRBV7-2,14,TRBJ2-7,CASSLGPRTYEQYF
TRBV9,16,TRBJ2-7,CASSTSTGQDYYEQYF
TRBV12-3/TRBV12-4,12,TRBJ1-5,CASRGGNQPQHF
TRBV30,15,TRBJ2-2,CAWRKGQGITGELFF
TRBV15,12,TRBJ2-5,CATSRVLGTQYF
TRBV12-3/TRBV12-4,13,TRBJ1-2,CASMTRTIYGYTF
TRBV20-1,15,TRBJ2-7,CSARSLAGVGYEQYF
TRBV20-1,14,TRBJ1-2,CSASLRIYNYGYTF
TRBV29-1,13,TRBJ1-2,CSVDKGHLYGYTF
TRBV14,15,TRBJ2-1,CASSTRTSGYNEQFF
TRBV4-3,13,TRBJ2-1,CASSQGGTYEQFF
TRBV15,16,TRBJ1-2,CATSRTKGVANYGYTF
TRBV5-1,17,TRBJ2-2,CASSRRTDAVNTGELFF
TRBV7-2,15,TRBJ2-3,CASSLGQGYGDTQYF
TRBV7-2,15,TRBJ2-1,CASSSRTTGGNEQFF
TRBV12-3/TRBV12-4,15,TRBJ2-5,CASNAGNWVQETQYF
TRBV15,18,TRBJ1-1,CATSRVRDIDPRNTEAFF
TRBV20-1,15,TRBJ2-3,CSAARGPWGTDTQYF
TRBV28,12,TRBJ2-7,CASSYMEYEQYF